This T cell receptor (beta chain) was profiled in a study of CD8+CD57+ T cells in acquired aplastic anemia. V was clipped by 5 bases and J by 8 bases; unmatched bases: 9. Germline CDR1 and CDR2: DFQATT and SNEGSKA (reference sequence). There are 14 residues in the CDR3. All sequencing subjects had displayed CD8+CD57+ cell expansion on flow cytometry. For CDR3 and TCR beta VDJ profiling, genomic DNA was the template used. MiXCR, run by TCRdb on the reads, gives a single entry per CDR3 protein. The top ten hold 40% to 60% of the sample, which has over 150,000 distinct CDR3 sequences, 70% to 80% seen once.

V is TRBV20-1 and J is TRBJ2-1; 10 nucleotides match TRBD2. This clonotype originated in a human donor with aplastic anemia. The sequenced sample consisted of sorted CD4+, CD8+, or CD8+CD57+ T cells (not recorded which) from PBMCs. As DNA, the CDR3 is TGCAGTGCTGAAGGGACTAGCGAGAGCGATGAGCAGTTCTTC. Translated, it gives CSAEGTSESDEQFF.